This entry is about one T cell receptor beta chain. The target antigen is unknown. Sequenced by immunoSEQ multiplex PCR; TCRdb stores in-frame clones only, minus some. This table holds around 210,000 clones, around 94% found once. This entry belongs to a study of T cell responses to AZD1222 COVID-19 vaccine. Findings and caveats of the study: Repertoires were obtained solely post-peak T cell response. Across spike, vaccine-associated CD4 TCRs were found, dominant at 160-218 and 743-854.

Germline loops: CDR1 LNHDA, CDR2 SQIVND (reference sequence). The CDR3 has 11 residues. Trimming left V 1 base short and J 8 bases short, with 3 bases between. The input for sequencing was peripheral blood, taken 28 days after the second dose of the MenACWY control vaccine. The V and J genes are TRBV19 and TRBJ1-3; D is undetermined. This clonotype was sampled from an adult who received the MenACWY meningococcal vaccine as a control. CDR3 DNA: TGTGCCAGTAGTATAGGCGACACCATATATTTT. Its translation: CASSIGDTIYF.